This TCR beta chain comes out of a study of blood T cell repertoires in COVID-19. The table lists this clone with a count of one. Using immunoSEQ multiplex PCR, the repertoire was profiled, and TCRdb retains in-frame clones only, with some absent. This sample has approximately 350,000 clones, with about 86% found just once. The sequencing sample was made of peripheral blood. The TCR sequence derives from a woman aged 60-75 years with COVID-19, enrolled during active disease.

The CDR3 sequence is CARSLRASGVSSSTDTQYF. Here the CDR3 DNA reads TGTGCCAGAAGCTTGAGGGCTAGCGGGGTTTCTTCTAGCACAGATACGCAGTATTTT. This chain joins TRBV5-3 and TRBJ2-3, with 9 nucleotides matching TRBD2. TRBV5-3 is placed among ORFs of uncertain function. This CDR3 is 19 amino acids long. Trimming cost V 1 base and J 0 bases; bases outside gene matches: 12.